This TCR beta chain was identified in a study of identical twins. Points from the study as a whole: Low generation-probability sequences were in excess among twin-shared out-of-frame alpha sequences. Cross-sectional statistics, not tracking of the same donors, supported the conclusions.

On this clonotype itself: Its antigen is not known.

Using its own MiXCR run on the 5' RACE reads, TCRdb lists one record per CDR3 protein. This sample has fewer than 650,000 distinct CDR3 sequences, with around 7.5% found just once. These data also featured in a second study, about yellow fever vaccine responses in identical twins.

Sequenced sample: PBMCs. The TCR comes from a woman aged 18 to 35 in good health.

DNA for the CDR3: TGCAGTGCCCAAGACAGGGGAGGCTACGAGCAGTACGTC. It is translated as CSAQDRGGYEQYV. This chain joins TRBV20-1 and TRBJ2-7; TRBD1 agrees at 8 bases. The germline gives CDR1 DFQATT, CDR2 SNEGSKA (reference sequence). V lost 6 bases and J lost 3; bases outside the gene matches: 7. CDR3 size: 13 residues.